What follows is one TCR beta chain and its context. Its antigen remains unidentified. The data belong to a study of T cell responses to AZD1222 COVID-19 vaccine. For the study at large: Second-dose groups at about 4 or about 12 weeks were pooled.

V lost 4 bases, J lost 3 bases, and 6 bases stayed unmatched. The V gene's germline CDR1 is SGHDT and CDR2 YYEEEE. CDR3 length: 14 amino acids. General observations from the study: Baseline serology detected seropositivity in only five or six AZD1222 recipients. Close to half of spike-specific TCRs reportedly recognize unmutated variant regions.

Assay: immunoSEQ multiplex PCR; the TCRdb copy retains only in-frame clones and omits some. The sample holds about 180,000 clones, around nine tenths seen once. The genes are TRBV5-6 and TRBJ1-1, with 7 nucleotides matching TRBD1. The source was peripheral blood, collected on day 0 of AZD1222 vaccination. This TCR derives from an adult in good health. This CDR3 reads CASSPQGEDTEAFF. The CDR3 nucleotides read TGTGCCAGCAGCCCCCAGGGGGAAGACACTGAAGCTTTCTTT.